This T cell receptor (beta chain) appears in the sequencing data of a study of blood T cells in healthy people across ages. A second 7 to 11 cycle PCR used barcoded and J-beta primers. TCRdb used MiXCR to reprocess the 5' RACE reads, holding one entry per CDR3 protein. This table holds some 1,000,000 distinct CDR3 sequences, 20% to 25% found once. Germline lookup yields CDR1 LGHDT and CDR2 YNNKEL (reference sequence). There are 15 residues in the CDR3. Trimming cost V 4 bases and J 4 bases, with 17 bases left between them. This clonotype has only one observation. This sample also belongs to another study, concerning T cells of mothers and their children.

The sequenced material came from blood. V is TRBV3-1 and J is TRBJ2-7; a possible D gene is TRBD2 (5 bases). The TCR was taken from a girl aged 2 to 9 in good health. As DNA, the CDR3 is TGTGCCAGCAGCCCAACGGGGTATTCCCCTTACGAGCAGTACTTC. Protein: CASSPTGYSPYEQYF.